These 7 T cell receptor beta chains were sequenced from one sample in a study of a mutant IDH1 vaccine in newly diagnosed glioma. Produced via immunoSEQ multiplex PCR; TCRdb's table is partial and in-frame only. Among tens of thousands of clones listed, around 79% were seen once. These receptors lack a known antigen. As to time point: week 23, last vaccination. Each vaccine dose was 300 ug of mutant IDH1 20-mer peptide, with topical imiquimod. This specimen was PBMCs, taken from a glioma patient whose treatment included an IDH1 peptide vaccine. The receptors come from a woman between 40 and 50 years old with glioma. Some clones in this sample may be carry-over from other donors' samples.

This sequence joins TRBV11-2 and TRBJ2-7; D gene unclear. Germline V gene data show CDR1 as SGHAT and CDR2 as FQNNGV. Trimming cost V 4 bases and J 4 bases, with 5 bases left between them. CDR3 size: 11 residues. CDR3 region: CASSSKYEQYF. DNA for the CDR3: TGTGCCAGCAGCTCGAAGTACGAGCAGTACTTC.

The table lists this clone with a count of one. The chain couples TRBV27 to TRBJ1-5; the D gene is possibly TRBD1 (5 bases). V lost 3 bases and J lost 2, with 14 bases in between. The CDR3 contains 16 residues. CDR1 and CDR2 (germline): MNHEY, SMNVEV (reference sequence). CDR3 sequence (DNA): TGTGCCAGCAGTTTGAGGGGAGGATTGGGCAATCAGCCCCAGCATTTT. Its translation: CASSLRGGLGNQPQHF.

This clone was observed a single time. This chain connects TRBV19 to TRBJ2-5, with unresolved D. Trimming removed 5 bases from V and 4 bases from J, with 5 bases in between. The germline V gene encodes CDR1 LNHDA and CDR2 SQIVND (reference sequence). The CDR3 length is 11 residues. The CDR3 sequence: CASSHLETQYF. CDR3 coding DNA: TGTGCCAGTAGTCATTTAGAGACCCAGTACTTC.

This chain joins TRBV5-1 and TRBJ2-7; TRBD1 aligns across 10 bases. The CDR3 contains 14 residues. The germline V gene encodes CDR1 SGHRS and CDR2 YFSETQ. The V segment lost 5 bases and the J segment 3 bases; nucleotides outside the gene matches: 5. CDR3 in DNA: TGCGCCAGCAGGTCCGACAGGGGGCGCTACGAGCAGTACTTC. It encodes CASRSDRGRYEQYF.

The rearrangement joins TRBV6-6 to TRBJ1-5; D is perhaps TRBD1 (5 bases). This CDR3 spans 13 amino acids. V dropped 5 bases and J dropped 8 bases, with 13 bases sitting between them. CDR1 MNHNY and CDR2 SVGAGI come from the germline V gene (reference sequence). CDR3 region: CASSGLRGEPQHF. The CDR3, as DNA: TGTGCCAGCAGTGGGCTTAGGGGAGAGCCCCAGCATTTT.

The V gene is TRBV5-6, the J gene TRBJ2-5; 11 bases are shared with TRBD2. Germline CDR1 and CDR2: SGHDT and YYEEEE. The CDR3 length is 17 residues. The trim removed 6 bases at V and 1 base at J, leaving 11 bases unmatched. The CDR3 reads CASNLLAGVAFQETQYF. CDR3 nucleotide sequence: TGTGCCAGCAACTTACTAGCGGGGGTAGCCTTCCAAGAGACCCAGTACTTC. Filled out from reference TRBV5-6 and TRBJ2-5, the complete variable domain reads DAGVTQSPTHLIKTRGQQVTLRCSPKSGHDTVSWYQQALGQGPQFIFQYYEEEERQRGNFPDRFSGHQFPNYSSELNVNALLLGDSALYLCASNLLAGVAFQETQYFGPGTRLLVL.

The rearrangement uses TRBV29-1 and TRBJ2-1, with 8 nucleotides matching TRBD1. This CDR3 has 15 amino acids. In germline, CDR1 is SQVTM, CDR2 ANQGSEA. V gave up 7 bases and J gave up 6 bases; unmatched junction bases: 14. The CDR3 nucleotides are TGCAGCGCGGCTACTCAGGGGGCTAGGGCCAATGAGCAGTTCTTC. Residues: CSAATQGARANEQFF.